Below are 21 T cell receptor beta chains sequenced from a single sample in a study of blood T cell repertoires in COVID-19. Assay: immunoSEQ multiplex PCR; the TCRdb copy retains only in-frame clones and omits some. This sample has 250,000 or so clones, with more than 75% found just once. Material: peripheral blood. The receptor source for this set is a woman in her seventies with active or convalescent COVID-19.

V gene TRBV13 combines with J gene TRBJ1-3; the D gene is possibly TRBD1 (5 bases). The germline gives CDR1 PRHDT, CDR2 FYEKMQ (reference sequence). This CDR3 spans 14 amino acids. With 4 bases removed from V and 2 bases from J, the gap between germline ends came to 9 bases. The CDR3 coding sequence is TGTGCCAGCAGCTCTCCGACAGCTGGAAACACCATATATTTT. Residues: CASSSPTAGNTIYF.

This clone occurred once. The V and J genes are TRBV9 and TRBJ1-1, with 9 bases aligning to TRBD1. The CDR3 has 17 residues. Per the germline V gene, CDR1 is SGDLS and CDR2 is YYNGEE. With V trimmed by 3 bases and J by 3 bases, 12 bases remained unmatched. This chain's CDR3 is CASSEGTGRLSDTEAFF. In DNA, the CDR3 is TGTGCCAGCAGCGAAGGGACAGGGAGGTTGTCTGACACTGAAGCTTTCTTT.

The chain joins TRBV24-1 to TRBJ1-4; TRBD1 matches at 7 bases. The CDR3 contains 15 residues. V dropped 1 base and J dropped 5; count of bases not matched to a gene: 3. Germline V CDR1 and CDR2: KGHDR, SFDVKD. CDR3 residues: CATSDFSTGNEKLFF. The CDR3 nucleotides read TGTGCCACCAGTGATTTTTCGACAGGGAATGAAAAACTGTTTTTT.

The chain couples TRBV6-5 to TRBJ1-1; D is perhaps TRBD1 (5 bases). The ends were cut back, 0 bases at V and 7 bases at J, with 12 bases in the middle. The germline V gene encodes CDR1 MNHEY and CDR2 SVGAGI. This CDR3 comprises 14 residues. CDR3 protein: CASSYSNRDFEAFF. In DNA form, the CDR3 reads TGTGCCAGCAGTTACTCGAATAGGGACTTTGAAGCTTTCTTT.

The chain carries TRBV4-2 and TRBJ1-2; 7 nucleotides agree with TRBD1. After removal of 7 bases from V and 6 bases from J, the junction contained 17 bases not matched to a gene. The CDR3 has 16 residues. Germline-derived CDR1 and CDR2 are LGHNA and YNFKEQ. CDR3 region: CASTPEPAQGKNGYTF. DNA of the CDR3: TGTGCCAGCACCCCGGAGCCCGCACAGGGGAAGAATGGCTACACCTTC.

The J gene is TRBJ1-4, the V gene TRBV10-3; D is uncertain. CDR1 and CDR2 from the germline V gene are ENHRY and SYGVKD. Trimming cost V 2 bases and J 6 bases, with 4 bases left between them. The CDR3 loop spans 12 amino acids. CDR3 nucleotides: TGTGCCATCAGTGAGCGCGATGAAAAACTGTTTTTT. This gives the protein CAISERDEKLFF.

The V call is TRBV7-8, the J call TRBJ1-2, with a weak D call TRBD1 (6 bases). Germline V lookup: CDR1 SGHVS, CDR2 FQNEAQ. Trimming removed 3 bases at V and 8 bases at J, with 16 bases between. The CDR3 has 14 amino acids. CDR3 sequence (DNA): TGTGCCAGCAGCTTTGGCGGGGGGCAGGGCGGCTACACCTTC. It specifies CASSFGGGQGGYTF.

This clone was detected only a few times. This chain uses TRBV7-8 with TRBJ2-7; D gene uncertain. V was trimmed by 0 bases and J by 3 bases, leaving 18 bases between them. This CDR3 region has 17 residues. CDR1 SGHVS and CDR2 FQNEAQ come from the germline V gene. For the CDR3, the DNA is TGTGCCAGCAGCTTAGCGACTTATAGTTACGGCGTCTACGAGCAGTACTTC. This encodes CASSLATYSYGVYEQYF.

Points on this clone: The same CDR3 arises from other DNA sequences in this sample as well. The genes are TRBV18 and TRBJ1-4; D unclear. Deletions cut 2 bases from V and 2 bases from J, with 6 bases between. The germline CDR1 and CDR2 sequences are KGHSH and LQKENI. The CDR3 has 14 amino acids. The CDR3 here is CASSPGATNEKLFF. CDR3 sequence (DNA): TGTGCCAGCTCACCAGGAGCGACTAATGAAAAACTGTTTTTT.

CDR3 in DNA: TGTGCCAGCAGTTCCACAGGGGTTGATGGCTACACCTTC. It yields the protein CASSSTGVDGYTF. This sequence joins TRBV27 and TRBJ1-2; 7 nucleotides match TRBD1. The V segment lost 4 bases and the J segment 6 bases; nucleotides outside the gene matches: 5. This CDR3 is 13 amino acids long. The germline gives CDR1 MNHEY, CDR2 SMNVEV (reference sequence).

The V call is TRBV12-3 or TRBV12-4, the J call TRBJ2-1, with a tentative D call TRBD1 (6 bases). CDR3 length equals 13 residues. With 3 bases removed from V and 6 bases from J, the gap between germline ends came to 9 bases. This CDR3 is CASSLVGGNEQFF. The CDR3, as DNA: TGTGCCAGCAGTTTGGTAGGGGGCAATGAGCAGTTCTTC.

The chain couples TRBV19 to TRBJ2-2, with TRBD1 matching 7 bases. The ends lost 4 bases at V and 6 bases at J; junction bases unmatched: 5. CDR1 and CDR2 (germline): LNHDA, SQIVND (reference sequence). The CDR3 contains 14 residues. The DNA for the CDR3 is TGTGCCAGTAGTACTAATACAGGGGCCGGGGAGCTGTTTTTT. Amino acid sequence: CASSTNTGAGELFF.

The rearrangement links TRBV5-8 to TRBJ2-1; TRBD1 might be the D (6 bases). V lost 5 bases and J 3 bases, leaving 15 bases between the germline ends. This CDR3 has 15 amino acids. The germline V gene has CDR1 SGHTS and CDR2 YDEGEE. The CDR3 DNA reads TGTGCCAGCAGTCAGGGGTCGGTACACTACAATGAGCAGTTCTTC. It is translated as CASSQGSVHYNEQFF.

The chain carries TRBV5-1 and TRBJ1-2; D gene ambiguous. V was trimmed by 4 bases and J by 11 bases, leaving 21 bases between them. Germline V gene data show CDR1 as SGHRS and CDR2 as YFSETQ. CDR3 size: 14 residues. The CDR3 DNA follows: TGCGCCAGCAGCCAGGAATTAGGAAACTCCATTTACACCTTC. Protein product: CASSQELGNSIYTF.

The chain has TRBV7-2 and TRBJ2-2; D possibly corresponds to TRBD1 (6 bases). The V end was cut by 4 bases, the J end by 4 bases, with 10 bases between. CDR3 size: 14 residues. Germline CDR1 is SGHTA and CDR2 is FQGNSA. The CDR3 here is CASSSQGFTGELFF. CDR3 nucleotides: TGTGCCAGCAGCTCCCAGGGGTTCACCGGGGAGCTGTTTTTT.

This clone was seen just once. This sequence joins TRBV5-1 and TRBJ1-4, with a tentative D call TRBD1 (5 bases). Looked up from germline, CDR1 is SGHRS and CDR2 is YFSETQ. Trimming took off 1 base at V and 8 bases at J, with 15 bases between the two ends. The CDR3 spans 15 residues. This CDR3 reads CASSLYSGTGEKLFF. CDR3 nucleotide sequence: TGCGCCAGCAGCTTGTATTCGGGGACTGGGGAAAAACTGTTTTTT.

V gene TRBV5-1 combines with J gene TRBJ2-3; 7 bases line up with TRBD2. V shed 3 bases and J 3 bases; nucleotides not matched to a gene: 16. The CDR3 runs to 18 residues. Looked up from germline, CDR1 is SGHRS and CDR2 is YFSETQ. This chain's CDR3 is CASSSHRGGVSATDTQYF. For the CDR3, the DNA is TGCGCCAGCAGCTCTCACCGTGGGGGGGTAAGCGCTACAGATACGCAGTATTTT.

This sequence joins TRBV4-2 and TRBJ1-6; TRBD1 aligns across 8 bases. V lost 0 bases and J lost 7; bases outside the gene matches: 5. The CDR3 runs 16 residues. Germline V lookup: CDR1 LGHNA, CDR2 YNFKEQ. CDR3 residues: CASSQDRTGSNSPLHF. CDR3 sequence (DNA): TGTGCCAGCAGCCAAGATAGGACAGGGTCGAATTCACCCCTCCACTTT.

The CDR3 loop reads CASSSTGVNTGELFF. The CDR3 DNA reads as TGTGCCAGCAGCTCGACAGGTGTCAACACCGGGGAGCTGTTTTTT. This chain links TRBV7-9 with TRBJ2-2; D perhaps matches TRBD1 (6 bases). The CDR3 is made up of 15 amino acids. CDR1 and CDR2 (germline): SEHNR, FQNEAQ (reference sequence). V gave up 4 bases and J gave up 2 bases, with 11 bases separating them.

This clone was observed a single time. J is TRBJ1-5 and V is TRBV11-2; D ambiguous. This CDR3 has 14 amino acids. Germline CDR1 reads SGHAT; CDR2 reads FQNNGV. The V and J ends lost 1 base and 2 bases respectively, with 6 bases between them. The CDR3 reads CASSLAPGNQPQHF. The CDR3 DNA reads TGTGCCAGCAGCTTAGCCCCTGGCAATCAGCCCCAGCATTTT.

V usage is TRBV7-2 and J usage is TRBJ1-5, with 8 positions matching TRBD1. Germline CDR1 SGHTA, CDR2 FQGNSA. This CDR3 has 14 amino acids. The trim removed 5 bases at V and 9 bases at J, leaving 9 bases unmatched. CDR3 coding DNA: TGTGCCAGCAGCCAACAGACAGGGGCCGGGCCCCAGCATTTT. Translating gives CASSQQTGAGPQHF.